This T cell receptor beta chain emerged from a study of blood T cell repertoires in COVID-19. Study summary: Whether acute or convalescent, the COVID-19 samples came from the United States, Italy and Spain. Sample material is recorded as cDNA or gDNA derived from T cells, B-cell-depleted T cells, or PBMCs.

Patients from Seattle were sampled longitudinally, starting during active infection. J was trimmed by 10 bases and V by 0 bases; bases with no gene match: 4. Germline CDR1 is MGHDK and CDR2 is SYGVNS. This CDR3 has 14 amino acids. Measured with immunoSEQ multiplex PCR; TCRdb has only the in-frame clones, and not every one. Of more than 300,000 clones listed, more than 70% are singletons. This sequence was found in a woman in her 30s with COVID-19, enrolled during active disease. Input material: peripheral blood. The chain has TRBV25-1 and TRBJ1-4; 8 bases map to TRBD1. The CDR3 loop reads CASSEYRGRGKLFF. The CDR3 bases are TGTGCCAGCAGTGAATACAGGGGGCGCGGAAAACTGTTTTTT.